The T cell receptor (beta chain) described here comes from a study of human T cells and chemical hapten exposure. Study details: Sensitizing treatment utilized 2% DPC over an approximately 2 cm by approximately 2 cm portion of upper inner arm skin. Affected patients, primarily female, had alopecia areata, totalis or universalis. Per-sample TCR yield variation was attributed mainly to small pooled library volume differences. Study results and limitations: The study found that DPC sensitization did not change TCRs above 1 in 1000 frequency.

This CDR3 contains 15 residues. The V gene lost 6 bases and the J gene lost 0 bases, with 13 bases spanning the gap. Germline CDR1 and CDR2: SNHLY and FYNNEI. Each cDNA molecule in the library carried unique molecular identifiers. TCRdb recomputed calls from the reads with MiXCR, one row per CDR3 protein. The repertoire has around 1,700 distinct CDR3 sequences, about 53% of them found once; the top ten carry just under 4%. Notes on this clonotype: Its specificity is unknown.

Treatment denoted: therapeutic diphenylcyclopropenone sensitization with weekly scalp DPC. Specimen: whole blood, collected before DPC sensitization or 2, 6, or about 24 weeks after (not recorded which). The rearrangement joins TRBV2 to TRBJ2-3; D may be TRBD1 or TRBD2 (6 bases each). The origin of this receptor is an adult with alopecia areata. Some clones in this sample may be carry-over from other donors' samples. This table probably holds off-target reads from a library built for another chain. In DNA form, the CDR3 reads TGTGCCAGCAGCTGGGGGGCTTCTAGCACAGATACGCAGTATTTT. Translating it yields CASSWGASSTDTQYF.